A single sample is the source of the 23 T cell receptor beta chains below, sequenced in a study of blood T cell repertoires in COVID-19. Some clones are missing from TCRdb's copy, which holds only in-frame ones; the method was immunoSEQ multiplex PCR. The sample has under 200,000 clones; about 80% are singletons. Sequenced sample: peripheral blood. These receptor sequences come from a man aged 65-85 years with active or convalescent COVID-19.

This clone has just one count. The V gene is TRBV4-3, the J gene TRBJ1-6; D uncertain. Per the germline V gene, CDR1 is LGHNA and CDR2 is YSLEER. Trimming removed 0 bases from V and 7 bases from J, with 7 bases in between. This CDR3 has 14 residues. This CDR3 is CASSQDVRNSPLHF. The CDR3 DNA sequence: TGCGCCAGCAGCCAAGATGTCAGAAATTCACCCCTCCACTTT.

The chain uses TRBV5-8 and TRBJ1-2; no clear D gene. The CDR3 extends over 14 amino acids. V lost 0 bases to trimming and J lost 2 bases, with 8 bases between them. Per the germline V gene, CDR1 is SGHTS and CDR2 is YDEGEE. CDR3 sequence reads: CASSLGPGNYGYTF. The CDR3 bases are TGTGCCAGCAGCTTGGGACCGGGGAACTATGGCTACACCTTC.

This clone was seen once. The chain couples TRBV6-2 or TRBV6-3 to TRBJ2-7, with D possibly TRBD2 on 6 matching bases. CDR1 MNHEY and CDR2 SVGEGT come from the germline V gene. Trimming left V 6 bases short and J 0 bases short, with 18 bases between. The CDR3 is 16 residues long. The CDR3 loop is CASSPMGGMNSYEQYF. The DNA for the CDR3 is TGTGCCAGCAGCCCTATGGGCGGGATGAACTCCTACGAGCAGTACTTC.

V and J are TRBV9 and TRBJ2-5, with 8 bases fitting TRBD2. J gave up 3 bases and V 4 bases, and 8 bases lay outside the gene matches. Per the germline V gene, CDR1 is SGDLS and CDR2 is YYNGEE. The length of the CDR3 is 15 residues. The DNA of the CDR3 is TGTGCCAGCAGCCCCGGGACTAGTTGGGAAGAGACCCAGTACTTC. Protein product: CASSPGTSWEETQYF.

V is TRBV5-8 and J is TRBJ1-4; D is possibly TRBD1 (6 bases). Germline V lookup: CDR1 SGHTS, CDR2 YDEGEE. The CDR3 length is 16 residues. V lost 2 bases, J lost 8 bases, and 19 bases lay in between. The CDR3 DNA is TGTGCCAGCAGCTTACCACCGGGACACCGCGGGGAAAAACTGTTTTTT. Translated: CASSLPPGHRGEKLFF.

The rearrangement links TRBV10-2 to TRBJ2-7, with 7 bases identical to TRBD2. The junction had 1 base not matched to a gene; V was cut back by 5 bases and J by 3 bases. The CDR3 consists of 12 residues. Germline CDR1 is WSHSY and CDR2 is SAAADI. CDR3 sequence reads: CASSSSGYEQYF. The CDR3 DNA sequence: TGCGCCAGCAGTTCTAGCGGCTACGAGCAGTACTTC.

This clone showed up just a few times. The gene calls are TRBV25-1 and TRBJ2-7; TRBD2 matches at 10 bases. The CDR3 is 16 residues long. The V segment lost 2 bases and the J segment 6 bases; nucleotides outside the gene matches: 10. Looked up from germline, CDR1 is MGHDK and CDR2 is SYGVNS. The DNA of the CDR3 is TGTGCCAGCAGTGAAATAGCGGGAGGAGGGCCTCGCGAGCAGTACTTC. Protein: CASSEIAGGGPREQYF.

This clone has only a few counts. This chain joins TRBV7-2 and TRBJ2-3, with D unresolved. Per germline, CDR1 SGHTA and CDR2 FQGNSA. The CDR3 extends over 15 amino acids. V was pared by 3 bases and J by 0 bases, with 10 bases between. CDR3 nucleotide sequence: TGTGCCAGCAGCTTTCAGCGTACTAGCACAGATACGCAGTATTTT. Translating gives CASSFQRTSTDTQYF. The whole variable domain, remainder taken from reference TRBV7-2 and TRBJ2-3, is GAGVSQSPSNKVTEKGKDVELRCDPISGHTALYWYRQSLGQGLEFLIYFQGNSAPDKSGLPSDRFSAERTGGSVSTLTIQRTQQEDSAVYLCASSFQRTSTDTQYFGPGTRLTVL.

This clone occurred a few times. This chain joins TRBV19 and TRBJ1-6; D is ambiguous. Trimming took 5 bases from V and 2 from J, leaving 7 bases between them. The V gene's germline CDR1 is LNHDA and CDR2 SQIVND (reference sequence). This CDR3 contains 14 residues. Written as DNA, the CDR3 is TGTGCCAGTAGTGGAGGCCCCTATAATTCACCCCTCCACTTT. Protein sequence: CASSGGPYNSPLHF.

The CDR3 DNA sequence: TGCGCCAGCAGCCAAGTAGGGGAAGGGCAGCCCCAGCATTTT. It specifies CASSQVGEGQPQHF. The chain carries TRBV4-1 and TRBJ1-5; possible D gene TRBD1, 5 bases. The CDR3 has 14 residues. V was shortened by 1 base and J by 7 bases, with 11 bases between the two germline ends. CDR1 MGHRA and CDR2 YSYEKL come from the germline V gene.

J is TRBJ2-1 and V is TRBV6-2 or TRBV6-3, with 8 bases fitting TRBD2. The germline V gene encodes CDR1 MNHEY and CDR2 SVGEGT. The V gene end was trimmed by 6 bases and the J gene end by 4 bases; junction bases not matched to a gene: 8. The CDR3 extends over 15 amino acids. The CDR3 bases are TGTGCCAGCAGCCCCTTGGCGGGGGGATACAATGAGCAGTTCTTC. It codes for CASSPLAGGYNEQFF.

This CDR3 is CASTRTGGFYNEQFF. The CDR3 DNA is TGTGCCAGCACTCGGACAGGGGGCTTCTACAATGAGCAGTTCTTC. The chain joins TRBV9 to TRBJ2-1; the match to TRBD1 covers 11 bases. Losses at the gene ends were 6 bases for V and 3 bases for J; bases not matched to a gene: 5. The germline CDR1 and CDR2 sequences are SGDLS and YYNGEE. This CDR3 comprises 15 residues.

The chain employs TRBV19 and TRBJ1-1; 9 bases are shared with TRBD1. This CDR3 region has 16 residues. With V trimmed by 5 bases and J by 4 bases, 11 bases remained unmatched. Germline CDR1 reads LNHDA; CDR2 reads SQIVND (reference sequence). CDR3 in amino acids: CASSLGTGRVVTEAFF. The CDR3 nucleotides are TGTGCCAGTAGTTTGGGGACAGGGAGGGTTGTCACTGAAGCTTTCTTT.

The rearrangement links TRBV6-6 to TRBJ2-6; a possible D gene is TRBD1 (6 bases). Germline V lookup: CDR1 MNHNY, CDR2 SVGAGI (reference sequence). The germline V and J ends were trimmed by 4 bases and 9 bases, with 16 bases remaining between them. This CDR3 spans 15 amino acids. CDR3 sequence: CASSSDRRSHNVLTF. DNA of the CDR3: TGTGCCAGCAGTTCCGACAGGCGGAGCCACAACGTCCTGACTTTC.

V and J are TRBV10-1 and TRBJ1-3; D gene unclear. Trimming took 0 bases from V and 4 from J, leaving 4 bases between them. The CDR3 sequence is 13 residues long. Germline CDR1 is WNHNN and CDR2 is SYGVQD (reference sequence). CDR3 nucleotide sequence: TGCGCCAGCAGTGAGTCTCGGGGAAACACCATATATTTT. As protein: CASSESRGNTIYF.

The chain has TRBV29-1 and TRBJ2-3; D gene ambiguous. V lost 5 bases and J 5 bases, leaving 14 bases between the germline ends. CDR3 length: 13 amino acids. In germline, CDR1 is SQVTM, CDR2 ANQGSEA. CDR3 sequence reads: CSVQLAAGDTQYF. In DNA form, the CDR3 reads TGCAGCGTTCAACTGGCGGCTGGAGATACGCAGTATTTT.

This clone was seen more than once but under ten times. The chain is built from TRBV11-2 and TRBJ2-7; D is possibly TRBD2 (5 bases). This CDR3 is 14 amino acids long. Trimming stripped 5 bases from V and 1 base from J, with 12 bases between. Germline CDR1 SGHAT, CDR2 FQNNGV. The CDR3 sequence is CASSKEGRSYEQYF. CDR3 nucleotide sequence: TGTGCCAGCAGCAAAGAGGGCAGGTCCTACGAGCAGTACTTC.

The chain combines TRBV2 with TRBJ2-7, with 7 bases matching TRBD1. Germline CDR1 and CDR2: SNHLY and FYNNEI. The J segment lost 2 bases and the V segment lost 6 bases, leaving 7 bases of the junction unmatched. The CDR3 contains 14 residues. CDR3 nucleotide sequence: TGTGCCAGCAGGGGGACAGACATAGCCTACGAGCAGTACTTC. This encodes CASRGTDIAYEQYF.

The gene calls are TRBV7-3 and TRBJ2-3; tentatively, D is TRBD1 (6 bases). V lost 0 bases, J lost 0 bases, and 10 bases lay in between. The CDR3 contains 16 residues. The germline V gene has CDR1 SGHTA and CDR2 FQGTGA. The CDR3 loop is CASSLTADRSTDTQYF. CDR3 in DNA: TGTGCCAGCAGCTTAACGGCCGACAGGAGCACAGATACGCAGTATTTT.

The chain joins TRBV30 to TRBJ2-7, with D possibly TRBD2 on 7 matching bases. Deletions cut 1 base from V and 0 bases from J, with 13 bases between. CDR1 and CDR2 from the germline V gene are GTSNPN and SVGIG (reference sequence). The CDR3 contains 15 residues. CDR3 nucleotide sequence: TGTGCCTGGAGTGGTAAGGGGGGGGGCTCCTACGAGCAGTACTTC. It yields the protein CAWSGKGGGSYEQYF.

A remark on this clone: Other DNA sequences in this sample translate to the same CDR3. The rearrangement uses TRBV29-1 and TRBJ1-5; D is unclear. The CDR3 contains 12 residues. Germline V gene sequence: CDR1 SQVTM, CDR2 ANQGSEA. The V end was cut by 4 bases, the J end by 1 base, with 5 bases between. The DNA of the CDR3 is TGCAGCGTTGGAGGAAGCAATCAGCCCCAGCATTTT. This codes for CSVGGSNQPQHF.

The chain is built from TRBV5-1 and TRBJ2-2; a possible D gene is TRBD2 (7 bases). There are 17 residues in the CDR3. Germline CDR1 reads SGHRS; CDR2 reads YFSETQ. Trimming cost V 3 bases and J 0 bases, with 15 bases left between them. CDR3 residues: CASSSGGGHTNTGELFF. CDR3 coding DNA: TGCGCCAGCAGCTCTGGCGGGGGACACACGAACACCGGGGAGCTGTTTTTT.

The chain uses TRBV7-9 and TRBJ1-1; D call uncertain. Germline lookup yields CDR1 SEHNR and CDR2 FQNEAQ (reference sequence). This CDR3 is 14 amino acids long. The ends were cut back, 3 bases at V and 1 base at J, with 9 bases in the middle. The CDR3 is CASSFTQSNTEAFF. As DNA, the CDR3 is TGTGCCAGCAGCTTCACACAGTCGAACACTGAAGCTTTCTTT.